These 8 T cell receptor beta chains originate from one sample sequenced in a study of CD8+ T cells in alopecia areata. RNA extraction and reverse transcription yielded cDNA as sequencing template. Data came from immunoSEQ multiplex PCR; TCRdb stores just in-frame clones and leaves some out. The sample lists over 200,000 clones; approximately 61% were seen once. This sample comprised CD4+ T cells sorted from blood, obtained at week 0. Every receptor here comes from a human donor with alopecia areata.

The sample holds one count of this clone. The chain carries TRBV18 and TRBJ2-5; 9 positions agree with TRBD2. CDR1 and CDR2 (germline): KGHSH, LQKENI. The length of the CDR3 is 17 residues. Trimming at V came to 4 bases and at J to 5 bases, leaving 14 bases not matched to a gene. The CDR3, as DNA: TGTGCCAGCTCACTCTATAGCGGGAGCATCCAAATGGAGACCCAGTACTTC. Translating gives CASSLYSGSIQMETQYF.

This clone has ten or more counts. This rearrangement joins TRBV5-1 to TRBJ2-2, with D unclear. Trimming removed 2 bases at V and 6 bases at J, with 8 bases between. The V gene's germline CDR1 is SGHRS and CDR2 YFSETQ. The CDR3 totals 13 residues. CDR3: CASSFSESGELFF. CDR3 nucleotides: TGCGCCAGCAGCTTCTCCGAGTCCGGGGAGCTGTTTTTT.

CDR3 in amino acids: CASSLNGAGNQPQHF. The CDR3 nucleotides read TGTGCCAGCAGCTTAAACGGGGCAGGCAATCAGCCCCAGCATTTT. The V and J genes are TRBV7-6 and TRBJ1-5; D perhaps matches TRBD1 (5 bases). V was trimmed by 2 bases and J by 2 bases, leaving 10 bases between them. Germline V gene lookup returns CDR1 SGHVS and CDR2 FNYEAQ. The CDR3 spans 15 residues.

The chain recombines TRBV25-1 with TRBJ1-1; D uncertain. Trimming removed 3 bases from V and 0 bases from J, with 5 bases in between. This CDR3 region has 13 residues. Germline CDR1 and CDR2: MGHDK and SYGVNS. The CDR3 loop is CASSDRVNTEAFF. CDR3 coding DNA: TGTGCCAGCAGTGATCGGGTGAACACTGAAGCTTTCTTT.

The rearrangement joins TRBV7-9 to TRBJ1-4; no firm D call. CDR1 SEHNR and CDR2 FQNEAQ come from the germline V gene (reference sequence). The CDR3 contains 14 residues. V was pared by 5 bases and J by 1 base, with 8 bases between. The CDR3 nucleotides read TGTGCCAGCAGCAAGGGTGGAACTAATGAAAAACTGTTTTTT. Residues: CASSKGGTNEKLFF. The full variable domain, with the rest looked up from reference TRBV7-9 and TRBJ1-4, is DTGVSQNPRHKITKRGQNVTFRCDPISEHNRLYWYRQTLGQGPEFLTYFQNEAQLEKSRLLSDRFSAERPKGSFSTLEIQRTEQGDSAMYLCASSKGGTNEKLFFGSGTQLSVL.

The chain is built from TRBV29-1 and TRBJ1-2; D call uncertain. This CDR3 has 17 amino acids. V lost 1 base and J 4 bases, leaving 22 bases between the germline ends. Looked up from germline, CDR1 is SQVTM and CDR2 is ANQGSEA. CDR3 sequence (DNA): TGCAGCGTTGAAGGGGTGTCGGGTTTCGACGTTGGCTATGGCTACACCTTC. Residues: CSVEGVSGFDVGYGYTF.

About this clone: A read error may account for a junction end that differs from germline. This chain links TRBV4-1 with TRBJ2-7, with 7 bases that match TRBD1. The CDR3 has 16 amino acids. The germline gives CDR1 MGHRA, CDR2 YSYEKL. CDR3 amino acids: CASSQDYSGGAYEQYF. The DNA of the CDR3 is TGTGCCAGCAGCCAAGACTATTCAGGGGGAGCCTACGAGCAGTACTTC.

This clone was seen only once. Other DNA sequences of this sample code for an identical CDR3. The chain employs TRBV30 and TRBJ1-5; the D gene is possibly TRBD1 (5 bases). The CDR3 spans 14 residues. Germline V CDR1 and CDR2: GTSNPN, SVGIG (reference sequence). The V and J ends lost 2 bases and 2 bases respectively, with 10 bases between them. CDR3 sequence (DNA): TGTGCCTGGAGTTTGGGGCAGGGCAATCAGCCCCAGCATTTT. It specifies CAWSLGQGNQPQHF. The variable domain in full, with the rest retrieved from reference TRBV30 and TRBJ1-5, is SQTIHQWPATLVQPVGSPLSLECTVEGTSNPNLYWYRQAAGRGLQLLFYSVGIGQISSEVPQNLSASRPQDRQFILSSKKLLLSDSGFYLCAWSLGQGNQPQHFGDGTRLSIL.